The entry below gives a single T cell receptor (beta chain) sequence along with its context. Its antigen remains unidentified. Treatment specified: approximately 10-day PBMC culture with coronavirus spike peptide pools or control peptides (ViraFEST assay). Under the ViraFEST approach, antigen-specific T cells were expanded with peptide pools and TCRs subsequently sequenced. These data are taken from a study of vaccination and CD4 T cells after COVID-19. Study information: Cellular stimulation was performed using overlapping spike peptides derived from SARS-CoV-2, HCoV-NL63, HCoV-OC43 and HCoV-229E.

V gave up 0 bases and J gave up 4 bases, with 13 bases separating them. The length of the CDR3 is 16 residues. Germline-derived CDR1 and CDR2 are DFQATT and SNEGSKA (reference sequence). Oncomine TCR Beta short-read sequencing was applied to DNA from cultured CD4+ T cells. TCRdb recomputed calls from the PCR reads with MiXCR, one row per CDR3 protein. This table has over 15,000 distinct CDR3 sequences, roughly four fifths appearing once. This receptor was identified in a human donor who received a COVID-19 vaccine. Sequenced material: CD4+ T cells from blood, cultured in vitro, taken after SARS-CoV-2 vaccination. The chain couples TRBV20-1 to TRBJ1-6; D gene unclear. The CDR3 region is CSARDSRGNYNSPLHF. CDR3 sequence (DNA): TGCAGTGCTAGAGATTCTCGGGGAAATTATAATTCACCCCTCCACTTT.